These 12 T cell receptor beta chains were all obtained from the same sample, sequenced in a study of radiotherapy plus CTLA-4 blockade in lung cancer. Assay: immunoSEQ multiplex PCR; the TCRdb copy retains only in-frame clones and omits some. Of 90,000 to 100,000 clones in the sample, roughly 85% were seen once. Material: peripheral blood, obtained from a patient treated with radiotherapy plus ipilimumab. The source of these receptors is a human donor with non-small cell lung cancer that progressed on radiotherapy plus ipilimumab.

The rearrangement joins TRBV28 to TRBJ1-4; D may be TRBD1 (5 bases). This CDR3 has 14 residues. V was shortened by 7 bases and J by 0 bases, with 9 bases between the two germline ends. Germline V gene sequence: CDR1 MDHEN, CDR2 SYDVKM. The CDR3 DNA reads TGTGCCAGCACCTGGGGGGCAACTAATGAAAAACTGTTTTTT. Its protein is CASTWGATNEKLFF.

The chain is built from TRBV18 and TRBJ1-5; D gene ambiguous. The CDR3 loop spans 13 amino acids. Germline CDR1 and CDR2: KGHSH and LQKENI. V lost 3 bases and J lost 4, with 7 bases in between. The CDR3, as DNA: TGTGCCAGCTCACCTTTAGAAAATCAGCCCCAGCATTTT. The encoded protein is CASSPLENQPQHF.

The chain employs TRBV30 and TRBJ2-2; D possibly corresponds to TRBD2 (6 bases). The CDR3 is 15 residues long. V dropped 0 bases and J dropped 6 bases, with 14 bases sitting between them. The V gene's germline CDR1 is GTSNPN and CDR2 SVGIG (reference sequence). The CDR3 sequence is CAWSVRGGLAGELFF. CDR3 sequence (DNA): TGTGCCTGGAGTGTCCGGGGAGGACTCGCCGGGGAGCTGTTTTTT. The full variable domain, rest sourced from reference TRBV30 and TRBJ2-2, is SQTIHQWPATLVQPVGSPLSLECTVEGTSNPNLYWYRQAAGRGLQLLFYSVGIGQISSEVPQNLSASRPQDRQFILSSKKLLLSDSGFYLCAWSVRGGLAGELFFGEGSRLTVL.

This chain joins TRBV5-1 and TRBJ2-7; maybe TRBD2 (5 bases). The CDR3 contains 15 residues. Between the trimmed V and J ends, which lost 0 bases and 3 bases, there was a span of 13 bases. In germline, CDR1 is SGHRS, CDR2 YFSETQ. DNA of the CDR3: TGCGCCAGCAGCTTGGGTAACTCGGGGAACTACGAGCAGTACTTC. Its protein is CASSLGNSGNYEQYF.

The chain joins TRBV27 to TRBJ2-5; TRBD2 matches 10 bases. Germline CDR1 is MNHEY and CDR2 is SMNVEV (reference sequence). CDR3 size: 16 residues. V was pared by 5 bases and J by 6 bases, with 12 bases of the junction left unmatched. CDR3 in amino acids: CASSPLAGGPSQTQYF. Written as DNA, the CDR3 is TGTGCCAGCAGTCCGTTAGCGGGAGGCCCATCACAGACCCAGTACTTC.

This clone was seen a single time. The chain uses TRBV7-9 and TRBJ1-1, with no clear D. Germline CDR1 SEHNR, CDR2 FQNEAQ (reference sequence). With 4 bases removed from V and 0 bases from J, the gap between germline ends came to 12 bases. CDR3 length equals 15 residues. The CDR3 here is CASSSKSSLNTEAFF. In DNA, the CDR3 is TGTGCCAGCAGCTCAAAGAGTAGTCTGAACACTGAAGCTTTCTTT. The variable domain in full, completed from reference TRBV7-9 and TRBJ1-1, reads DTGVSQNPRHKITKRGQNVTFRCDPISEHNRLYWYRQTLGQGPEFLTYFQNEAQLEKSRLLSDRFSAERPKGSFSTLEIQRTEQGDSAMYLCASSSKSSLNTEAFFGQGTRLTVV.

This clone occurred a few times. J is TRBJ2-7 and V is TRBV4-1, with 7 bases lining up with TRBD1. The trim removed 0 bases at V and 3 bases at J, leaving 5 bases unmatched. The CDR3 is made up of 15 amino acids. Germline V lookup: CDR1 MGHRA, CDR2 YSYEKL. The CDR3 bases are TGCGCCAGCAGCCAAGAAAGGGGGCTGAACTACGAGCAGTACTTC. It translates to CASSQERGLNYEQYF.

J is TRBJ2-3 and V is TRBV28; 10 bases are a match to TRBD1. In germline, CDR1 is MDHEN, CDR2 SYDVKM. The CDR3 runs 16 residues. V dropped 6 bases and J dropped 1; count of bases not matched to a gene: 7. CDR3 nucleotides: TGTGCCAGCAGCACAACCGACAGGGGGCGCACAGATACGCAGTATTTT. It yields the protein CASSTTDRGRTDTQYF.

The chain is built from TRBV9 and TRBJ2-7, with 9 bases identical to TRBD1. The junction had 11 bases not matched to a gene; V was cut back by 4 bases and J by 6 bases. The CDR3 extends over 15 amino acids. Germline assignment: CDR1 SGDLS and CDR2 YYNGEE. CDR3 bases: TGTGCCAGCAGCCTCACCCCGGGGACAGGGAGCGAGCAGTACTTC. Its translation is CASSLTPGTGSEQYF. The full variable domain, its missing parts supplied by reference TRBV9 and TRBJ2-7, is DSGVTQTPKHLITATGQRVTLRCSPRSGDLSVYWYQQSLDQGLQFLIQYYNGEERAKGNILERFSAQQFPDLHSELNLSSLELGDSALYFCASSLTPGTGSEQYFGPGTRLTVT.

This clone is medium-sized. This rearrangement joins TRBV29-1 to TRBJ1-4, with TRBD1 matching over 8 bases. V shed 7 bases and J 5 bases; nucleotides not matched to a gene: 3. The CDR3 runs 12 residues. Germline CDR1 reads SQVTM; CDR2 reads ANQGSEA. This CDR3 reads CSGGQENEKLFF. The CDR3, as DNA: TGCAGCGGGGGACAGGAAAATGAAAAACTGTTTTTT. The whole variable domain, remainder taken from reference TRBV29-1 and TRBJ1-4, is SAVISQKPSRDICQRGTSLTIQCQVDSQVTMMFWYRQQPGQSLTLIATANQGSEATYESGFVIDKFPISRPNLTFSTLTVSNMSPEDSSIYLCSGGQENEKLFFGSGTQLSVL.

This chain links TRBV6-6 with TRBJ1-2; 8 nucleotides agree with TRBD1. This CDR3 has 14 residues. Germline values: CDR1 MNHNY, CDR2 SVGAGI (reference sequence). Germline trimming cut 11 bases from V and 4 bases from J; bases unmatched to any gene: 12. The CDR3 spells CAGAGLGQGYGYTF. The CDR3, as DNA: TGTGCCGGAGCTGGGCTAGGACAGGGCTATGGCTACACCTTC.

The gene calls are TRBV7-2 and TRBJ1-2; D is unclear. The ends were cut back, 1 base at V and 2 bases at J, with 8 bases in the middle. This CDR3 has 14 amino acids. The V gene's germline CDR1 is SGHTA and CDR2 FQGNSA. DNA of the CDR3: TGTGCCAGCAGCTTAGATGGGGTCAACTATGGCTACACCTTC. Translated: CASSLDGVNYGYTF. Full variable domain (missing parts from reference TRBV7-2 and TRBJ1-2): GAGVSQSPSNKVTEKGKDVELRCDPISGHTALYWYRQSLGQGLEFLIYFQGNSAPDKSGLPSDRFSAERTGGSVSTLTIQRTQQEDSAVYLCASSLDGVNYGYTFGSGTRLTVV.